This is a list of T cell receptor beta chains from one sample in a study of graft-versus-host responses after intestinal transplantation. The method was immunoSEQ multiplex PCR; TCRdb's version includes in-frame clones alone and lacks a portion of them. The table lists around 6,000 clones, 20% to 25% of them singletons. The specimen was alloreactive CD4+ T cells from a mixed lymphocyte reaction culture, collected before transplantation. These receptors all come from a human patient who was an organ donor for intestinal transplantation. The CDR3 runs from the conserved cysteine through the conserved F or W. D genes are given only for firm matches. Not all rows give a size; the values are once, few, many and, for expanded clones, a class.

cdr3_nt: TGTGCCAGCAGCCAAGATGATGGTCTCAGATCCTACAATGAGCAGTTCTTC; cdr3_aa: CASSQDDGLRSYNEQFF; clone_size: -; v_call: TRBV14; j_call: TRBJ2-1; d_call: -
cdr3_nt: TGTGCCAGCAGCCCTCTGCCGGCGGGCGGGGAGCTGTTTTTT; cdr3_aa: CASSPLPAGGELFF; clone_size: -; v_call: TRBV9; j_call: TRBJ2-2; d_call: -
cdr3_nt: TGTGCCAGCAGCTTAGGGACTAGCGGGGAGACCCAGTACTTC; cdr3_aa: CASSLGTSGETQYF; clone_size: -; v_call: TRBV11-2; j_call: TRBJ2-5; d_call: TRBD2
cdr3_nt: TGTGCCAGCAGCCACAGCTCCGGGTCTGCGGGCGGGGAGCTGTTTTTT; cdr3_aa: CASSHSSGSAGGELFF; clone_size: few; v_call: TRBV11-2; j_call: TRBJ2-2; d_call: -
cdr3_nt: TGCGCCAGCAGCCAAAGCACGGCCAGGACCCTGACGGAGCTGTTTTTT; cdr3_aa: CASSQSTARTLTELFF; clone_size: few; v_call: TRBV5-4; j_call: TRBJ2-2; d_call: -
cdr3_nt: TGTGCCAGCAGCTTCTCAGGGAATAGAGGTGGCTACACCTTC; cdr3_aa: CASSFSGNRGGYTF; clone_size: -; v_call: TRBV7-2; j_call: TRBJ1-2; d_call: -
cdr3_nt: TGCGCCAGCAGCTTGGGACTAGCGGGGTCGGAGCAGTTCTTC; cdr3_aa: CASSLGLAGSEQFF; clone_size: -; v_call: TRBV5-1; j_call: TRBJ2-1; d_call: TRBD2
cdr3_nt: TGTGCCAGCAGCTTAGGGTTCCCAGGAGCGGGCGAGCAGTACTTC; cdr3_aa: CASSLGFPGAGEQYF; clone_size: -; v_call: TRBV7-6; j_call: TRBJ2-7; d_call: -
cdr3_nt: TGTGCCAGCAGTTACCTACCCGGGACAAATTCACCCCTCCACTTT; cdr3_aa: CASSYLPGTNSPLHF; clone_size: few; v_call: TRBV6-6; j_call: TRBJ1-6; d_call: -
cdr3_nt: TGTGCCAGCAGACTCAACAGGGGTCTGGGCGAGCAGTACTTC; cdr3_aa: CASRLNRGLGEQYF; clone_size: few; v_call: TRBV6-9; j_call: TRBJ2-7; d_call: TRBD1
cdr3_nt: TGTGCCAGCAGTTACGCAGGGGGACGTGAAAAACTGTTTTTT; cdr3_aa: CASSYAGGREKLFF; clone_size: few; v_call: TRBV6-9; j_call: TRBJ1-4; d_call: TRBD1
cdr3_nt: TGTGCCAGCAGCCCGCGCACCGGGGGGGCCAGATCCTACGAGCAGTACTTC; cdr3_aa: CASSPRTGGARSYEQYF; clone_size: few; v_call: TRBV5-8; j_call: TRBJ2-7; d_call: TRBD2
cdr3_nt: TGTGCCAGCAGCCTAATTGAGAACACTGAAGCTTTCTTT; cdr3_aa: CASSLIENTEAFF; clone_size: -; v_call: TRBV6-5; j_call: TRBJ1-1; d_call: -
cdr3_nt: TGTGCCAGCAGCTTCGTGGGACAGAACAATCAGCCCCAGCATTTT; cdr3_aa: CASSFVGQNNQPQHF; clone_size: -; v_call: TRBV7-3; j_call: TRBJ1-5; d_call: TRBD1
cdr3_nt: TGTGCCAGCAGCCAGACAGGGGCGTTCTACTACGAGCAGTACTTC; cdr3_aa: CASSQTGAFYYEQYF; clone_size: large; v_call: TRBV5-8; j_call: TRBJ2-7; d_call: TRBD1
cdr3_nt: TGTGCCAGCAGCTTAGACCCCTCCGCTTTCTCCTTTTTTACCACAGATACGCAGTATTTT; cdr3_aa: CASSLDPSAFSFFTTDTQYF; clone_size: -; v_call: TRBV11-2; j_call: TRBJ2-3; d_call: -
cdr3_nt: TGTGCCAGCAGCCCTGCCCGGATCTCTGGAAACACCATATATTTT; cdr3_aa: CASSPARISGNTIYF; clone_size: medium-sized; v_call: TRBV7-2; j_call: TRBJ1-3; d_call: -
cdr3_nt: TGTGCCAGCAGAGTTGGGACGGGGAACACCGGGGAGCTGTTTTTT; cdr3_aa: CASRVGTGNTGELFF; clone_size: few; v_call: TRBV6-1; j_call: TRBJ2-2; d_call: -
cdr3_nt: TGCGCCAGCAGCTCGGGGGAAAACTATGGCTACACCTTC; cdr3_aa: CASSSGENYGYTF; clone_size: few; v_call: TRBV5-1; j_call: TRBJ1-2; d_call: -
cdr3_nt: TGTGCCGCAATGGGACCGCTGAACACTGAAGCTTTCTTT; cdr3_aa: CAAMGPLNTEAFF; clone_size: few; v_call: TRBV6-5; j_call: TRBJ1-1; d_call: -
cdr3_nt: TGCGCCAGCAGCTTGGCCCCAGGGTTCTACGAGCAGTACTTC; cdr3_aa: CASSLAPGFYEQYF; clone_size: few; v_call: TRBV5-1; j_call: TRBJ2-7; d_call: -
cdr3_nt: TGTGCCAGCAGTGCCATACGTAGCGGGGGACGCACAGATACGCAGTATTTT; cdr3_aa: CASSAIRSGGRTDTQYF; clone_size: -; v_call: TRBV2; j_call: TRBJ2-3; d_call: TRBD2
cdr3_nt: TGTGCCAGCTCACTAAACCAGGGGAGGGCCTCCTACGAGCAGTACTTC; cdr3_aa: CASSLNQGRASYEQYF; clone_size: -; v_call: TRBV18; j_call: TRBJ2-7; d_call: -
cdr3_nt: TGTGCCAGCAGCTTGATTGGCGGGGGATCACCCCTCCACTTT; cdr3_aa: CASSLIGGGSPLHF; clone_size: medium-sized; v_call: TRBV5-4; j_call: TRBJ1-6; d_call: -
cdr3_nt: TGTGCCAGCAGCTCTCGACAGGGCTATAATTCACCCCTCCACTTT; cdr3_aa: CASSSRQGYNSPLHF; clone_size: few; v_call: TRBV11-3; j_call: TRBJ1-6; d_call: TRBD1
cdr3_nt: TGCGCCAGCAGCTTGGGGACAGGACCCAATTCCTACAATGAGCAGTTCTTC; cdr3_aa: CASSLGTGPNSYNEQFF; clone_size: few; v_call: TRBV5-1; j_call: TRBJ2-1; d_call: TRBD1
cdr3_nt: TGTGCCAGCAGTGAAGTTGGACAGGGATCGACTGAAGCTTTCTTT; cdr3_aa: CASSEVGQGSTEAFF; clone_size: medium-sized; v_call: TRBV6-1; j_call: TRBJ1-1; d_call: TRBD1
cdr3_nt: TGTGCCAGCAGCTTAGGACAGGGGGCGCAAAATTCACCCCTCCACTTT; cdr3_aa: CASSLGQGAQNSPLHF; clone_size: -; v_call: TRBV7-2; j_call: TRBJ1-6; d_call: TRBD1
cdr3_nt: TGCAGTGCTAGTGCAGATACGCAGTATTTT; cdr3_aa: CSASADTQYF; clone_size: few; v_call: TRBV20-1; j_call: TRBJ2-3; d_call: -
cdr3_nt: TGTGCCAGCAGCTTGCGACAGGATAATTCACCCCTCCACTTT; cdr3_aa: CASSLRQDNSPLHF; clone_size: -; v_call: TRBV5-6; j_call: TRBJ1-6; d_call: -
cdr3_nt: TGTGCCAGCAGCTTTAGCGGCACCGGGGAGCTGTTTTTT; cdr3_aa: CASSFSGTGELFF; clone_size: medium-sized; v_call: TRBV7-6; j_call: TRBJ2-2; d_call: -
cdr3_nt: TGTGCCAGCAGGAACTGGAGCTCCTATAATTCACCCCTCCACTTT; cdr3_aa: CASRNWSSYNSPLHF; clone_size: medium-sized; v_call: TRBV27; j_call: TRBJ1-6; d_call: -
cdr3_nt: TGTGCCATACAAGCGGGGAGCATATCCTACAATGAGCAGTTCTTC; cdr3_aa: CAIQAGSISYNEQFF; clone_size: few; v_call: TRBV2; j_call: TRBJ2-1; d_call: TRBD2
cdr3_nt: TGTGCCTGGAGTGTACTCAGGGCGGATTCACCCCTCCACTTT; cdr3_aa: CAWSVLRADSPLHF; clone_size: few; v_call: TRBV30; j_call: TRBJ1-6; d_call: -
cdr3_nt: TGTGCCAGCAGCTTAGGGTCGATTGACATATCCGAGCAGTACTTC; cdr3_aa: CASSLGSIDISEQYF; clone_size: few; v_call: TRBV7-2; j_call: TRBJ2-7; d_call: -
cdr3_nt: TGTGCCAGCAGTCGGGGGATCACCTACAATGAGCAGTTCTTC; cdr3_aa: CASSRGITYNEQFF; clone_size: few; v_call: TRBV6-1; j_call: TRBJ2-1; d_call: -
cdr3_nt: TGCGCCAGCAGCTCGCCTAGCGGGGGGGAGACCCAGTACTTC; cdr3_aa: CASSSPSGGETQYF; clone_size: -; v_call: TRBV5-1; j_call: TRBJ2-5; d_call: TRBD2
cdr3_nt: TGTGCCAGCAGCGCGACTAGCCTCACAGATACGCAGTATTTT; cdr3_aa: CASSATSLTDTQYF; clone_size: few; v_call: TRBV9; j_call: TRBJ2-3; d_call: TRBD2
cdr3_nt: TGCGCCAGCAGCCATGGCGGGCTAGCGCCTTACGAGCAGTACTTC; cdr3_aa: CASSHGGLAPYEQYF; clone_size: -; v_call: TRBV4-3; j_call: TRBJ2-7; d_call: -
cdr3_nt: TGTGCCAGCAGCCGAGGACAGGCTGGAAACACCATATATTTT; cdr3_aa: CASSRGQAGNTIYF; clone_size: -; v_call: TRBV5-3; j_call: TRBJ1-3; d_call: TRBD1
cdr3_nt: TGTGCCTGGAGTCGGACAGGGAAACGCTACGAGCAGTACTTC; cdr3_aa: CAWSRTGKRYEQYF; clone_size: few; v_call: TRBV30; j_call: TRBJ2-7; d_call: TRBD1
cdr3_nt: TGTGCCAGCAGCTTTGCGGGGGCCGCGAACACCGGGGAGCTGTTTTTT; cdr3_aa: CASSFAGAANTGELFF; clone_size: -; v_call: TRBV11-2; j_call: TRBJ2-2; d_call: -
cdr3_nt: TGTGCCTCTGGTAGGGGTAATCCTGAAAAACTGTTTTTT; cdr3_aa: CASGRGNPEKLFF; clone_size: medium-sized; v_call: TRBV27; j_call: TRBJ1-4; d_call: -
cdr3_nt: TGTGCCAGTGGTTCCAGGGGTGCCGGAGACGAGCAGTACTTC; cdr3_aa: CASGSRGAGDEQYF; clone_size: few; v_call: TRBV6-5; j_call: TRBJ2-7; d_call: -
cdr3_nt: TGCGCCAGCAGCCAAGGGACACCGTCCTACAATGAGCAGTTCTTC; cdr3_aa: CASSQGTPSYNEQFF; clone_size: -; v_call: TRBV4-1; j_call: TRBJ2-1; d_call: -
cdr3_nt: TGCGCCAGCAGCTTAAGTCAATCCCTAGCGGAGGATACGCAGTATTTT; cdr3_aa: CASSLSQSLAEDTQYF; clone_size: -; v_call: TRBV4-1; j_call: TRBJ2-3; d_call: TRBD2
cdr3_nt: TGTGCCAGCAGCAAAGTAGGCAGCTATGGCTACACCTTC; cdr3_aa: CASSKVGSYGYTF; clone_size: large; v_call: TRBV21-1; j_call: TRBJ1-2; d_call: -
cdr3_nt: TGTGCCAGCAGCGGACAGTTTTTCTCCTACGAGCAGTACTTC; cdr3_aa: CASSGQFFSYEQYF; clone_size: few; v_call: TRBV7-1; j_call: TRBJ2-7; d_call: -
cdr3_nt: TGTGCCAGCGGGACACTTAACTATGGCTACACCTTC; cdr3_aa: CASGTLNYGYTF; clone_size: -; v_call: TRBV6-5; j_call: TRBJ1-2; d_call: -
cdr3_nt: TGTGCCAGCTCACCTCAGGGGGCTCCAGATACGCAGTATTTT; cdr3_aa: CASSPQGAPDTQYF; clone_size: -; v_call: TRBV18; j_call: TRBJ2-3; d_call: TRBD1
cdr3_nt: TGCGCCAGCAGCGCCGAGACAGGGGCCATGGGAGAGCAGTTCTTC; cdr3_aa: CASSAETGAMGEQFF; clone_size: few; v_call: TRBV5-1; j_call: TRBJ2-1; d_call: TRBD1
cdr3_nt: TGTGCCAGCAGCTTAGCAGGGAACACTGAAGCTTTCTTT; cdr3_aa: CASSLAGNTEAFF; clone_size: few; v_call: TRBV7-2; j_call: TRBJ1-1; d_call: -
cdr3_nt: TGTGCCAGCAGCCCCTCTTGGTTAGCGGGGGCTACCGGGGAGCTGTTTTTT; cdr3_aa: CASSPSWLAGATGELFF; clone_size: few; v_call: TRBV27; j_call: TRBJ2-2; d_call: TRBD2